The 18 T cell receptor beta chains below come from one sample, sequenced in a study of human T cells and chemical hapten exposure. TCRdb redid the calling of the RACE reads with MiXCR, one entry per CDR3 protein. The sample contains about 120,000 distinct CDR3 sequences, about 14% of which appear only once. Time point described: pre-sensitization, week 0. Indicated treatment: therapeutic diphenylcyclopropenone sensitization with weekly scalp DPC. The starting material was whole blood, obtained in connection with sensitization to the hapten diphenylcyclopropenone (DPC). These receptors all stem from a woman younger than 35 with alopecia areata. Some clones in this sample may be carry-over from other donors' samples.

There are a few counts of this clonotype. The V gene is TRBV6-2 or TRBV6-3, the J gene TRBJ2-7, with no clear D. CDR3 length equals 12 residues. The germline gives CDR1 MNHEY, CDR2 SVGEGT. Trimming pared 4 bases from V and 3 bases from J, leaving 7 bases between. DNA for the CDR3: TGTGCCAGCAGTTCTACAAACTACGAGCAGTACTTC. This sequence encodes CASSSTNYEQYF.

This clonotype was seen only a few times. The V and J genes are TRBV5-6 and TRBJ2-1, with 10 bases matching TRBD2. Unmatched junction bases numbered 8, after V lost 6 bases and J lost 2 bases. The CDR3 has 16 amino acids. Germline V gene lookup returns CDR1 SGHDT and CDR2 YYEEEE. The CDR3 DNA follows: TGTGCCAGCACCACGAGCGGGGGGGTACCCTACAATGAGCAGTTCTTC. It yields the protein CASTTSGGVPYNEQFF.

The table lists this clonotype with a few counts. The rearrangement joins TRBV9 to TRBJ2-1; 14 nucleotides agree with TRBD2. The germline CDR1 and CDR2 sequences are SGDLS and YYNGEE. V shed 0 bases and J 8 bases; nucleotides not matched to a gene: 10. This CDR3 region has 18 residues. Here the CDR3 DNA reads TGTGCCAGCAGCGTAGCTACGGGCGGGACTAGCGGGGGCTATGAGCAGTTCTTC. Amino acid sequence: CASSVATGGTSGGYEQFF.

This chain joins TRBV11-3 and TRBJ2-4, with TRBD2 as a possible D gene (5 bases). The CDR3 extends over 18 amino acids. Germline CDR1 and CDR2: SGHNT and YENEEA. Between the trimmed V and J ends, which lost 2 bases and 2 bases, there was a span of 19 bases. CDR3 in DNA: TGTGCCAGCAGCTTAAGTAAGGCCCCCCGGGAACCCAAAAACATTCAGTACTTC. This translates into CASSLSKAPREPKNIQYF. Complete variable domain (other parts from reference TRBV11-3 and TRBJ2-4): EAGVVQSPRYKIIEKKQPVAFWCNPISGHNTLYWYLQNLGQGPELLIRYENEEAVDDSQLPKDRFSAERLKGVDSTLKIQPAELGDSAVYLCASSLSKAPREPKNIQYFGAGTRLSVL.

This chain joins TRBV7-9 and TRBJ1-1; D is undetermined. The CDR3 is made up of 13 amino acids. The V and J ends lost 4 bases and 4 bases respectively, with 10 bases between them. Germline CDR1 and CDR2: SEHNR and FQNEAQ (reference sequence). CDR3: CASSSGPGTEAFF. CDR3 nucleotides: TGTGCCAGCAGCTCCGGGCCGGGCACTGAAGCTTTCTTT.

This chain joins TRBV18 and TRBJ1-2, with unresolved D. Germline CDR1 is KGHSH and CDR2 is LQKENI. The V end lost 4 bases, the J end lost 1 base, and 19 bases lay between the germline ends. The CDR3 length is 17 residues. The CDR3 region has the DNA TGTGCCAGCTCACGAGGGCACAGTTCGATTCTTAACTATGGCTACACCTTC. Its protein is CASSRGHSSILNYGYTF.

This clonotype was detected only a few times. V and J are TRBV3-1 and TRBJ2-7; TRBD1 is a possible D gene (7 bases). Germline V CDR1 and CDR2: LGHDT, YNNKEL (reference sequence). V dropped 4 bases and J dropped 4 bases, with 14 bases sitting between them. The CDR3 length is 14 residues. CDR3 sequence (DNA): TGTGCCAGCAGCCTAACCCCAGGGGGGTACGAGCAGTACTTC. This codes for CASSLTPGGYEQYF.

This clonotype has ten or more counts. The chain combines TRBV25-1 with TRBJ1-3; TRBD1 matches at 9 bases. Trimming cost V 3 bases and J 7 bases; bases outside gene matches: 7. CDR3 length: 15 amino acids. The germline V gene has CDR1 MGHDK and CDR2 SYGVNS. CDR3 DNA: TGTGCCAGCAGTGAGGAGGGACAGGGCCGCAACACCATATATTTT. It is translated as CASSEEGQGRNTIYF.

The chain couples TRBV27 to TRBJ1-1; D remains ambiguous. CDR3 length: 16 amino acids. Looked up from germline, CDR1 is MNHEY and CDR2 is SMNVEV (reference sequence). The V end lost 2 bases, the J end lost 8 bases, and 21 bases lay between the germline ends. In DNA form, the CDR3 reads TGTGCCAGCAGTTTAGTGGTGGTAGGCCAGAGATCCGAAGCTTTCTTT. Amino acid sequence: CASSLVVVGQRSEAFF.

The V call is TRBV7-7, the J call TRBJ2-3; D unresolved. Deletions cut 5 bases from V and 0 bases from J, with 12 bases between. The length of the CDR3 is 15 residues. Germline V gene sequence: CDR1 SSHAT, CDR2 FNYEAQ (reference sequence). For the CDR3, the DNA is TGTGCCAGCAGCCCCAGCCAGAGCAGCACAGATACGCAGTATTTT. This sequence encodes CASSPSQSSTDTQYF.

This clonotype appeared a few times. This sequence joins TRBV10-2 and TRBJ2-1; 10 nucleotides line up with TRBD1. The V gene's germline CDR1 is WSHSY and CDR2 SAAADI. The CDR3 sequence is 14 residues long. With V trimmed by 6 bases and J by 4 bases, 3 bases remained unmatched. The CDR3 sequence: CASRPGQGYNEQFF. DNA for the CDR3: TGCGCCAGCAGACCGGGACAGGGGTACAATGAGCAGTTCTTC.

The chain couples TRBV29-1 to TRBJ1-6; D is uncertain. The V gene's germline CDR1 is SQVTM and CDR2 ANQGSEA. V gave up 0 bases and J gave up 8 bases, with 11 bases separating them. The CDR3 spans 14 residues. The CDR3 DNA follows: TGCAGCGTTGAAGAATGGGGAGAAGATTCACCCCTCCACTTT. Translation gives CSVEEWGEDSPLHF.

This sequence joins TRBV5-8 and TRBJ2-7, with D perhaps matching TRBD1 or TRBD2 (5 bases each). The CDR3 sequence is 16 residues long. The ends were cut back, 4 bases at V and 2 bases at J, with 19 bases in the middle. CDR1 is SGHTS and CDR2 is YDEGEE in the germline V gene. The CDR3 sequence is CASSLKWDRRAYEQYF. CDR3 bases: TGTGCCAGCAGCCTGAAGTGGGACCGTAGGGCCTACGAGCAGTACTTC.

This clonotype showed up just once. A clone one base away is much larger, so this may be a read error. CDR3 sequence: CASRRTKNIQYF. DNA of the CDR3: TGTGCCAGCAGAAGGACCAAAAACATTCAGTACTTC. The chain recombines TRBV25-1 with TRBJ2-4; D gene ambiguous. Germline values: CDR1 MGHDK, CDR2 SYGVNS. The ends were cut back, 6 bases at V and 2 bases at J, with 5 bases in the middle. CDR3 length: 12 amino acids.

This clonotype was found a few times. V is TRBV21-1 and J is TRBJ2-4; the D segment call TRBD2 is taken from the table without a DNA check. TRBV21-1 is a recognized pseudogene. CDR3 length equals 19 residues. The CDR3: CASSKEFGGAGLTKNIQYF. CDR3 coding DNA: TGTGCCAGCAGCAAAGAGTTCGGCGGAGCGGGCTTGACCAAAAACATTCAGTACTTC.

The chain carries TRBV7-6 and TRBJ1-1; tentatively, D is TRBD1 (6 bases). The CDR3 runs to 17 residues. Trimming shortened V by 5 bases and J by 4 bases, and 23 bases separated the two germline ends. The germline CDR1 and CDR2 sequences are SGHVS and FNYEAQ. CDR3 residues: CASSALGRGGASTEAFF. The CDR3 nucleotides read TGTGCCAGCAGCGCCCTAGGGCGGGGGGGCGCGAGCACTGAAGCTTTCTTT.

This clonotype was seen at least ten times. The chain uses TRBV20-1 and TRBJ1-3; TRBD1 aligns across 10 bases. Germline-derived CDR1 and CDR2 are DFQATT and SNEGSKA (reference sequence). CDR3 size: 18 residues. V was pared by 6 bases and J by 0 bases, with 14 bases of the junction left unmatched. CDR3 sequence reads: CSAGTTGGPSISGNTIYF. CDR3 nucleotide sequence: TGCAGTGCCGGGACGACAGGGGGCCCTTCGATCTCTGGAAACACCATATATTTT.

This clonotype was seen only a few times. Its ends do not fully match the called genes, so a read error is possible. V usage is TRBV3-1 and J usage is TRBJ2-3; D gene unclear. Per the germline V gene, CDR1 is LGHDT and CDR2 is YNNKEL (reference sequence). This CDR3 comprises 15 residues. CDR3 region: CASSQDPMGTDTQYF. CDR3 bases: TGTGCCAGCAGCCAAGATCCCATGGGCACGGATACGCAGTATTTT.